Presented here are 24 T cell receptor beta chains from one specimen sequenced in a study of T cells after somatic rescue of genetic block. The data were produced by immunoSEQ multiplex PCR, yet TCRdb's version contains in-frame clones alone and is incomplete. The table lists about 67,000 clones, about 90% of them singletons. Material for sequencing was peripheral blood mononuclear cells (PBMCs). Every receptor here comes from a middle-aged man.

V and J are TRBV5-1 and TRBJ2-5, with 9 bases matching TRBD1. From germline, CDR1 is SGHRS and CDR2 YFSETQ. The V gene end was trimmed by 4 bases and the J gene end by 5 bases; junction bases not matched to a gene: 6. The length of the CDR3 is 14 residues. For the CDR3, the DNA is TGCGCCAGCAGCATACAGGGGGCACGGGAGACCCAGTACTTC. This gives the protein CASSIQGARETQYF.

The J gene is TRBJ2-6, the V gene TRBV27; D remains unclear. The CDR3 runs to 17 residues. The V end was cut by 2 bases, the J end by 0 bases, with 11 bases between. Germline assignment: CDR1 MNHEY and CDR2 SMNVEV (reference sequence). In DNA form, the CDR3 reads TGTGCCAGCAGTTTACGCAGCTTCCCCTCTGGGGCCAACGTCCTGACTTTC. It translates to CASSLRSFPSGANVLTF.

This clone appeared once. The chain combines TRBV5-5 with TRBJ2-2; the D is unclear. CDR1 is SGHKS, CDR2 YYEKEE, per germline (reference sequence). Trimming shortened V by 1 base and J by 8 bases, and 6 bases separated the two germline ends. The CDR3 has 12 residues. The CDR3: CASSLSGGELFF. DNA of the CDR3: TGTGCCAGCAGCTTGTCCGGGGGGGAGCTGTTTTTT.

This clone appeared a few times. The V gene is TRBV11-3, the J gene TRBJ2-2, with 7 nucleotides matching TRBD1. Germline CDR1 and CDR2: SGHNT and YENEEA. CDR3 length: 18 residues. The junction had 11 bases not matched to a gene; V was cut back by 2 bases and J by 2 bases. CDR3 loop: CASSLSKIGQDNTGELFF. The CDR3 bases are TGTGCCAGCAGCTTATCGAAGATCGGACAGGACAACACCGGGGAGCTGTTTTTT.

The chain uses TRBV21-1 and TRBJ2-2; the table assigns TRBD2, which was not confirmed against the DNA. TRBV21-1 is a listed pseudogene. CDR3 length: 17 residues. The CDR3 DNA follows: TGTGCCAGCAGCAAACGAGGGTTACTGACGAACACCGGGGAGCTGTTTTTT. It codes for CASSKRGLLTNTGELFF.

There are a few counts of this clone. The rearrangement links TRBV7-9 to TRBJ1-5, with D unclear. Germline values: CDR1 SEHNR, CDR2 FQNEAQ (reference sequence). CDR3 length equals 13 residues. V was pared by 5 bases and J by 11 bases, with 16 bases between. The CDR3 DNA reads TGTGCCAGCAGCCTAGGAGGAGCTTTGACCCAGCATTTT. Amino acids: CASSLGGALTQHF.

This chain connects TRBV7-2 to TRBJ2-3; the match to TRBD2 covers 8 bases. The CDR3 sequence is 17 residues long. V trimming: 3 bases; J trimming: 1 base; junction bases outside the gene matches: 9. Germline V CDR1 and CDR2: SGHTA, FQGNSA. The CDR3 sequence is CASSLVAGTARTDTQYF. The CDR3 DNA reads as TGTGCCAGCAGCTTGGTAGCGGGAACCGCCCGCACAGATACGCAGTATTTT.

For the CDR3, the DNA is TGTGCCAGCTCACCCGGGACAGTTGCAACTAATGAAAAACTGTTTTTT. This gives the protein CASSPGTVATNEKLFF. The chain couples TRBV18 to TRBJ1-4; TRBD1 matches 7 bases. This CDR3 is 16 amino acids long. The germline CDR1 and CDR2 sequences are KGHSH and LQKENI. J lost 0 bases, V lost 3 bases, and 4 bases had no gene match.

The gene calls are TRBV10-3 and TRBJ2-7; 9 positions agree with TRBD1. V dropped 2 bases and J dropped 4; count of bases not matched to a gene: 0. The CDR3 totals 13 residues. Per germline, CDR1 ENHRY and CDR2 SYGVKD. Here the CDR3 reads CAISEDRGYEQYF. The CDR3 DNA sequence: TGTGCCATCAGTGAGGACAGGGGGTACGAGCAGTACTTC.

The CDR3 DNA follows: TGTGCCAGCACGATCGGACAGGGCTCCTACAATGAGCAGTTCTTC. Translated, it gives CASTIGQGSYNEQFF. V gene TRBV7-8 combines with J gene TRBJ2-1; 8 nucleotides agree with TRBD1. Per germline, CDR1 SGHVS and CDR2 FQNEAQ. V was clipped by 7 bases and J by 0 bases; unmatched bases: 5. The CDR3 sequence is 15 residues long.

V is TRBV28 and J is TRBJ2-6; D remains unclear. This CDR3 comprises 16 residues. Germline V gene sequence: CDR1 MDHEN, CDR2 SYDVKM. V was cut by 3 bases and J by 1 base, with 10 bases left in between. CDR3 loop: CASSLEGSSGANVLTF. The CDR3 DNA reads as TGTGCCAGCAGTTTGGAAGGAAGTTCTGGGGCCAACGTCCTGACTTTC.

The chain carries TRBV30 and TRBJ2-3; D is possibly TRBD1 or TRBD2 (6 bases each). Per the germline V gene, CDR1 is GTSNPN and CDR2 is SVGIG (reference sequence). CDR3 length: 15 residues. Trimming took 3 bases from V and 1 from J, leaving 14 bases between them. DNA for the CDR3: TGTGCCTGGAGCGCCTGGGGGGCACGCACAGATACGCAGTATTTT. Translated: CAWSAWGARTDTQYF. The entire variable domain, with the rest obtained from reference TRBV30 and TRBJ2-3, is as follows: SQTIHQWPATLVQPVGSPLSLECTVEGTSNPNLYWYRQAAGRGLQLLFYSVGIGQISSEVPQNLSASRPQDRQFILSSKKLLLSDSGFYLCAWSAWGARTDTQYFGPGTRLTVL.

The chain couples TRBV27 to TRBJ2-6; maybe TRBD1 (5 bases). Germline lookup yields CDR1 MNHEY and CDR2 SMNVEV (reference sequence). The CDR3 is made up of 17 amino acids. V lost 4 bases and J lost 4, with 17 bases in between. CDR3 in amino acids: CASSYVVGPLGANVLTF. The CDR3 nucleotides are TGTGCCAGCAGTTACGTCGTGGGGCCCCTCGGGGCCAACGTCCTGACTTTC.

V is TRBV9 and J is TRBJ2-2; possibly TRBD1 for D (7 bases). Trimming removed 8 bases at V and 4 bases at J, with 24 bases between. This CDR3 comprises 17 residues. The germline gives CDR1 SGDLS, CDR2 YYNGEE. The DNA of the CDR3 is TGTGCCAGTCACCGGGACAGCGCCTGGAGGGCCACCGGGGAGCTGTTTTTT. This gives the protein CASHRDSAWRATGELFF.

Here the CDR3 reads CASSLTGTNSPLHF. CDR3 in DNA: TGCGCCAGCAGCTTGACAGGGACAAATTCACCCCTCCACTTT. The chain is built from TRBV5-1 and TRBJ1-6, with D possibly TRBD1 on 6 matching bases. The length of the CDR3 is 14 residues. Germline loops: CDR1 SGHRS, CDR2 YFSETQ. V was pared by 1 base and J by 7 bases, with 9 bases between.

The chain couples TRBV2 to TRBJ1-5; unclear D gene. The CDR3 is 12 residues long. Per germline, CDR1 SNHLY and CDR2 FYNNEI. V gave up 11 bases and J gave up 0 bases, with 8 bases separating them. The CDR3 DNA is TGTGCCGCAGGTAATAGCAATCAGCCCCAGCATTTT. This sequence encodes CAAGNSNQPQHF. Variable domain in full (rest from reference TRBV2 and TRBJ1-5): EPEVTQTPSHQVTQMGQEVILRCVPISNHLYFYWYRQILGQKVEFLVSFYNNEISEKSEIFDDQFSVERPDGSNFTLKIRSTKLEDSAMYFCAAGNSNQPQHFGDGTRLSIL.

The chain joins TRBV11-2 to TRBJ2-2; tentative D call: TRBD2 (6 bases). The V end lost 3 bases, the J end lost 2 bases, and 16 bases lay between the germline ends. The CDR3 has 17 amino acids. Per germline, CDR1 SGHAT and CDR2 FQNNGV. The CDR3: CASSFRGSGVNTGELFF. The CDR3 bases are TGTGCCAGCAGCTTTCGTGGGTCGGGGGTCAACACCGGGGAGCTGTTTTTT.

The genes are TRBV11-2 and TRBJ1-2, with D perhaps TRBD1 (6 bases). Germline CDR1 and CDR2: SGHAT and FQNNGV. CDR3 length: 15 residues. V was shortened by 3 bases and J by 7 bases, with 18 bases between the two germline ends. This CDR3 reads CASSFFGRGSLGYTF. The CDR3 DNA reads TGTGCCAGCAGCTTCTTTGGCAGGGGATCACTTGGCTACACCTTC.

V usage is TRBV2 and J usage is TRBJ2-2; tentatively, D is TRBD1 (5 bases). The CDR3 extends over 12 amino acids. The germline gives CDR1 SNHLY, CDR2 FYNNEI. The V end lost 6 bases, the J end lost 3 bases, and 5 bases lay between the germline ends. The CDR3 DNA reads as TGTGCCAGCAGGACAGACACCGGGGAGCTGTTTTTT. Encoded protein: CASRTDTGELFF. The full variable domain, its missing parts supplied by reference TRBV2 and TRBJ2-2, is EPEVTQTPSHQVTQMGQEVILRCVPISNHLYFYWYRQILGQKVEFLVSFYNNEISEKSEIFDDQFSVERPDGSNFTLKIRSTKLEDSAMYFCASRTDTGELFFGEGSRLTVL.

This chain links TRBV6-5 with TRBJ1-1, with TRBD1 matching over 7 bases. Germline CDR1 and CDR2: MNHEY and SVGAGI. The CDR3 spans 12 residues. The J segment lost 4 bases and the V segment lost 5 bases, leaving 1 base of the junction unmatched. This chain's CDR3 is CASSRQGTEAFF. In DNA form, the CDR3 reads TGTGCCAGCAGTCGACAGGGCACTGAAGCTTTCTTT.

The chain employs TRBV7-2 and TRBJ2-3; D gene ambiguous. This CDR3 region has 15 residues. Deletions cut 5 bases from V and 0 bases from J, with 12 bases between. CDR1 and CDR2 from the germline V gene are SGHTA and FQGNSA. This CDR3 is CASSTARASTDTQYF. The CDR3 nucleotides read TGTGCCAGCAGCACAGCCCGGGCGAGCACAGATACGCAGTATTTT.

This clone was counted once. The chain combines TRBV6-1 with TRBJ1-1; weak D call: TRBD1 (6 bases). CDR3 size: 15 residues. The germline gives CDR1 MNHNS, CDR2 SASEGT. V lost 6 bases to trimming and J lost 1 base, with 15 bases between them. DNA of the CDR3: TGTGCCAGCAGCGTTAACAAGGGGGGGAACACTGAAGCTTTCTTT. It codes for CASSVNKGGNTEAFF.

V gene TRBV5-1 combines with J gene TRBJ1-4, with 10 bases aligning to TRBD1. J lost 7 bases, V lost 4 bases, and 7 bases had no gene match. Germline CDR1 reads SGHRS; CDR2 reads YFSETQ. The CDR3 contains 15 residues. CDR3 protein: CASSASGTGVEKLFF. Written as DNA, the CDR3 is TGCGCCAGCAGCGCCTCCGGGACAGGGGTTGAAAAACTGTTTTTT.

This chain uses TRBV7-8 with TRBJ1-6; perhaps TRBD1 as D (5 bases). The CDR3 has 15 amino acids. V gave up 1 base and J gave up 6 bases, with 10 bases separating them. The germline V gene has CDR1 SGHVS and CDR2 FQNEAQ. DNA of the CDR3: TGTGCCAGCAGCTTAGAGACAGTCCGTAATTCACCCCTCCACTTT. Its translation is CASSLETVRNSPLHF.